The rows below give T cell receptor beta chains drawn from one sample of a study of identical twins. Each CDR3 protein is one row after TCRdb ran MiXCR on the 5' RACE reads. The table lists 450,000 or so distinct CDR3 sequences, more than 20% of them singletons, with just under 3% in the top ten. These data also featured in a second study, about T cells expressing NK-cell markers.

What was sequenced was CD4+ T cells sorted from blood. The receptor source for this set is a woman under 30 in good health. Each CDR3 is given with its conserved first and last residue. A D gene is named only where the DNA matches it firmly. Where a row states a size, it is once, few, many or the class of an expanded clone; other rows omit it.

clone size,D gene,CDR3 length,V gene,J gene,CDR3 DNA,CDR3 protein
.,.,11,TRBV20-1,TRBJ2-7,TGCAGTGCTAGACTAGGGCACGAGCAGTACTTC,CSARLGHEQYF
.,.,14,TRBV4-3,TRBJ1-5,TGCGCCAGCAGCCAAGATTTGGAGGGACTGGCCCAGCATTTT,CASSQDLEGLAQHF
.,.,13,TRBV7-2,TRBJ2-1,TGTGCCAGCGCCCAGGACCGATACAATGAGCAGTTCTTC,CASAQDRYNEQFF
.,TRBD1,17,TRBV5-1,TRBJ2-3,TGCGCCAGCAGCCCAGGACAGGGTCGACTGGTCGCAGATACGCAGTATTTT,CASSPGQGRLVADTQYF
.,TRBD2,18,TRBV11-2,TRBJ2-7,TGTGCCAGCAGCAAAGGACTAGCGGGAGTCACTCTCTCCTACGAGCAGTACTTC,CASSKGLAGVTLSYEQYF
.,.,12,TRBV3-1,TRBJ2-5,TGTGCCAGCAGCCAGATCGAGGAGACCCAGTACTTC,CASSQIEETQYF
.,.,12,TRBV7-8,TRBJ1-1,TGTGCCAGCAGCGTACCGGGGCCTGAAGCTTTCTTT,CASSVPGPEAFF
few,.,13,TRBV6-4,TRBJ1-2,TGTGCCAGCAGTCCGGGGAGGTACTATGGCTACACCTTC,CASSPGRYYGYTF
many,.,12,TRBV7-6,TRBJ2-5,TGTGCCAGCAGCTTAGTTTTTGAGACCCAGTACTTC,CASSLVFETQYF
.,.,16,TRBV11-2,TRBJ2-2,TGTGCCAGCAGCTTGATCCGGAGTATTCGTGCCGGGGAGCTGTTTTTT,CASSLIRSIRAGELFF
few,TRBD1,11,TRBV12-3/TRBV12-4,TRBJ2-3,TGTGCCAGCAGTAGGACAGGATCACAGTATTTT,CASSRTGSQYF
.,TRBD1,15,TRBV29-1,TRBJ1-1,TGCAGCGTACAGCCTACAGGGGGTATGAACACTGAAGCTTTCTTT,CSVQPTGGMNTEAFF
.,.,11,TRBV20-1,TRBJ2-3,TGCAGTACAGAATTCGCAGATACGCAGTATTTT,CSTEFADTQYF
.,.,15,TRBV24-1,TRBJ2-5,TGTGCCACCAGTGACCCCAGAGCGATTCAAGAGACCCAGTACTTC,CATSDPRAIQETQYF
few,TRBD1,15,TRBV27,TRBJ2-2,TGTGCCAGCAGTTTAGTGACAGGGGGCTCCGGGGAGCTGTTTTTT,CASSLVTGGSGELFF
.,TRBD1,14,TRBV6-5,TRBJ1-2,TGTGCCAGCAGTTACCACAGGGGGAATTATGGCTACACCTTC,CASSYHRGNYGYTF
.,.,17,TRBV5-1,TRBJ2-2,TGCGCCAGCAGCTTGGGGGTCTTGGTCTTTAACACCGGGGAGCTGTTTTTT,CASSLGVLVFNTGELFF
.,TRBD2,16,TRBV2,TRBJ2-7,TGTGCCAGCAGTGAAGAGTTCGACGGGAGGAGGTACGAGCAGTACTTC,CASSEEFDGRRYEQYF
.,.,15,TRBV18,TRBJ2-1,TGTGCCAGCTCACCAAACACAGGGAAAATGGTTGAGCAGTTCTTC,CASSPNTGKMVEQFF
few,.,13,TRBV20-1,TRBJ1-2,TGCAGTGCTAGAGAGGGGGACGGCGCTGGGTACACCTTC,CSAREGDGAGYTF
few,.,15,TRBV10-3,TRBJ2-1,TGTGCCATCAGTGAATTGGATAGCTCCTACAATGAGCAGTTCTTC,CAISELDSSYNEQFF
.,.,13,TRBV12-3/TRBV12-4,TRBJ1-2,TGTGCCAGCAGTGGGTTGGGGTACTATGGCTACACCTTC,CASSGLGYYGYTF
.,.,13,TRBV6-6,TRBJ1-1,TGTGCCAGCAGTTTTGCCCCGGTTACTGAAGCTTTCTTT,CASSFAPVTEAFF
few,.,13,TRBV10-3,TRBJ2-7,TGTGCCATCAATGCGGCTACCCGCTACGAGCAGTACTTC,CAINAATRYEQYF
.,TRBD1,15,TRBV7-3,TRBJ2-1,TGTGCCAGCAGCTTAGGGACAGGGTTGCGCGGTGAGCAGTTCTTC,CASSLGTGLRGEQFF
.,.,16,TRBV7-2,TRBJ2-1,TGTGCCAGCAGCCCTACTCCGGGACACGTAAGGGTTGAGCAGTTCTTC,CASSPTPGHVRVEQFF
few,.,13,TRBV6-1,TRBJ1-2,TGTGCCAGCAGTGAATGGTTTGCCTATGGCTACACCTTC,CASSEWFAYGYTF
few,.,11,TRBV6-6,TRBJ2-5,TGTGCCAGCACCTTCAAAGAGACCCAGTACTTC,CASTFKETQYF
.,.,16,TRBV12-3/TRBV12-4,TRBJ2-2,TGTGCCAGCAGTTTACGTCATCGGGGGAACACCGGGGAGCTGTTTTTT,CASSLRHRGNTGELFF
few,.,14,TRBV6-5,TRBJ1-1,TGTGCCAGCAGTTACTACAGAGCGAACACTGAAGCTTTCTTT,CASSYYRANTEAFF
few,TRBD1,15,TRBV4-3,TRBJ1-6,TGCGCCAGCAGCCAAGTGGGGACAGCAAATTCACCCCTCCACTTT,CASSQVGTANSPLHF
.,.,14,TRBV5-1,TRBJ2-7,TGCGCCAGCAGCTTGGACAGGTTATTACGGGAGCAGTACTTC,CASSLDRLLREQYF
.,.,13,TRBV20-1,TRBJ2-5,TGCAGTGTCCCAGCCCGGGGTCAAGAGACCCAGTACTTC,CSVPARGQETQYF
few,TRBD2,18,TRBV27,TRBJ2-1,TGTGCCAGCGGACACAATCGGGACTACTCTTCCTCCTACAATGAGCAGTTCTTC,CASGHNRDYSSSYNEQFF
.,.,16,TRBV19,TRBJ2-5,TGTGCCAGTAGTATTCCTGGGGGGAAAGCCCAAGAGACCCAGTACTTC,CASSIPGGKAQETQYF
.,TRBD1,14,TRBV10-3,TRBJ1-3,TGTGCCACCCGACAGGGCCTCTCTGGAAACACCATATATTTT,CATRQGLSGNTIYF
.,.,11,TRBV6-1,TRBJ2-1,TGTGCCGGGACTTCCTACAATGAGCAGTTCTTC,CAGTSYNEQFF
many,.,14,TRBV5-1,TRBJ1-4,TGCGCCAGCAGCTTGAAGGGCCAGGATGAAAAACTGTTTTTT,CASSLKGQDEKLFF
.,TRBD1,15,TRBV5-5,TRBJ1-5,TGTGCCAGCAGCTTGGATGGCAGGGGGTATCAGCCCCAGCATTTT,CASSLDGRGYQPQHF
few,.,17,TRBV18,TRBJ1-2,TGTGCCAGCTCCCCTAAGGACAGTCGACTTACTAACTATGGCTACACCTTC,CASSPKDSRLTNYGYTF
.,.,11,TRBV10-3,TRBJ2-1,TGTGCCATCAGTGAGCACAATGAGCAGTTCTTC,CAISEHNEQFF
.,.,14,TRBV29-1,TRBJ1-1,TGCAGCGTTAGCCGACACCTTATGAACACTGAAGCTTTCTTT,CSVSRHLMNTEAFF
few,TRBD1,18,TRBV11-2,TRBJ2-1,TGTGCCAGCAGCTTAAGAACAGGGGGCGCGGCCACCGACAATGAGCAGTTCTTC,CASSLRTGGAATDNEQFF
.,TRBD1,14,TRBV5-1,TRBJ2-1,TGCGCCAGCAGCTACGGGACAGGGGGCCCTGAGCAGTTCTTC,CASSYGTGGPEQFF
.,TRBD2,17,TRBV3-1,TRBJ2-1,TGTGCCAGCACCAAAGATTCGGGAGGGGGGACCTACAATGAGCAGTTCTTC,CASTKDSGGGTYNEQFF
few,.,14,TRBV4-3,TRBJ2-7,TGCGCCAGCAGCCAAGCTCCAATATCCTACGAGCAGTACTTC,CASSQAPISYEQYF
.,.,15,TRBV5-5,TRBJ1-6,TGTGCCAGCAGCCTCCAAACAGGTTTAGGTTCACCCCTCCACTTT,CASSLQTGLGSPLHF
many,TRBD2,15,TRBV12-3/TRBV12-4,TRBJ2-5,TGTGCCAGCAGCCGGACTAGCGGGAGAGGAGAGACCCAGTACTTC,CASSRTSGRGETQYF
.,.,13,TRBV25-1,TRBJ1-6,TGTGCCAGCAGTGAGTCAGGATATTCACCCCTCCACTTT,CASSESGYSPLHF